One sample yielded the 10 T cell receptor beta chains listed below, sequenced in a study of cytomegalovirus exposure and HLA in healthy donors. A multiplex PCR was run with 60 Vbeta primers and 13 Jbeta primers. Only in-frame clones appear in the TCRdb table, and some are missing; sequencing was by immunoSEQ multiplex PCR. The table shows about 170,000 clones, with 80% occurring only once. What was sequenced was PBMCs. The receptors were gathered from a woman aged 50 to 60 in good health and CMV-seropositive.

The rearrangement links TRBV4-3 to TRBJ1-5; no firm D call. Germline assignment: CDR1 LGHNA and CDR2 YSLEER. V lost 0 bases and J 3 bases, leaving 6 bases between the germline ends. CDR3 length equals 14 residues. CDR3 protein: CASSQDLANQPQHF. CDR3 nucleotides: TGCGCCAGCAGCCAAGATTTGGCCAATCAGCCCCAGCATTTT.

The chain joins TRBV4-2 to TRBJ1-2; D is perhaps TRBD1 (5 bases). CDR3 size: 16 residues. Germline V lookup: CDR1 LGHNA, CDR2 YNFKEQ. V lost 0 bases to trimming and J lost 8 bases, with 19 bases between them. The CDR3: CASSQESSPGRGGYTF. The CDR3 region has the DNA TGTGCCAGCAGCCAAGAGTCATCGCCGGGGAGGGGCGGCTACACCTTC.

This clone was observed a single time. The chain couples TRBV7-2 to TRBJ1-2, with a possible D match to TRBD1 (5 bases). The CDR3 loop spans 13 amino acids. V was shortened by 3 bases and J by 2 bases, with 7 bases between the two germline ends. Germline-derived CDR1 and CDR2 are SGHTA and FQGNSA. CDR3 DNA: TGTGCCAGCAGCTTGACAGAAAACTATGGCTACACCTTC. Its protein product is CASSLTENYGYTF.

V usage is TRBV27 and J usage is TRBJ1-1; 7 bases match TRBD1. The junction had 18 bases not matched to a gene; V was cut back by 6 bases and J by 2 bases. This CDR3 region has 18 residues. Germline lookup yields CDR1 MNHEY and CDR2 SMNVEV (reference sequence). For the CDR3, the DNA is TGTGCCAGCAGGAACAACCGGGACAGTGCCTTTTCTAACACTGAAGCTTTCTTT. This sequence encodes CASRNNRDSAFSNTEAFF.

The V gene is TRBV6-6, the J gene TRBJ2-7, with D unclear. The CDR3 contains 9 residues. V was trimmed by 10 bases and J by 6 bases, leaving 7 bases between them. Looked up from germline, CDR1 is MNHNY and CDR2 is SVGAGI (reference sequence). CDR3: CATVCEQYF. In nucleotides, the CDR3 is TGTGCCACAGTATGCGAGCAGTACTTC.

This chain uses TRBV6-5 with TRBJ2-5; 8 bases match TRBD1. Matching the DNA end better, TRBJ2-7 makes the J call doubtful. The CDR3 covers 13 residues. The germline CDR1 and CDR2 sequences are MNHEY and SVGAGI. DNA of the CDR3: TGTGCCAGCAGTGCGCAGGGGGCAGTCGAGCAGTACTTC. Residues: CASSAQGAVEQYF.

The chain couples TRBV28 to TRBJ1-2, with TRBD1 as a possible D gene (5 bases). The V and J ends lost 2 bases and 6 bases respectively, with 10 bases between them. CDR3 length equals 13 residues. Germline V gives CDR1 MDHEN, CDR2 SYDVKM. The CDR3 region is CASSLRADNGYTF. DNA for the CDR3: TGTGCCAGCAGTTTACGGGCGGACAATGGCTACACCTTC.

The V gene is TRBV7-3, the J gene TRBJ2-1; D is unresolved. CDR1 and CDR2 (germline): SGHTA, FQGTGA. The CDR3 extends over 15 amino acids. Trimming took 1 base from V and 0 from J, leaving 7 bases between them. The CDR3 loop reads CASSLIRSSYNEQFF. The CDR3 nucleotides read TGTGCCAGCAGCTTAATTAGGAGCTCCTACAATGAGCAGTTCTTC.

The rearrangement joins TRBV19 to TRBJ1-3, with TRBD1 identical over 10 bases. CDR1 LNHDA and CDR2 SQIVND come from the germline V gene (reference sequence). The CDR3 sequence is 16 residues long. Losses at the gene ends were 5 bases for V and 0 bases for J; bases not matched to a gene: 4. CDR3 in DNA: TGTGCCAGTAGTGCGACAGGGGGCCTCTCTGGAAACACCATATATTTT. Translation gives CASSATGGLSGNTIYF.

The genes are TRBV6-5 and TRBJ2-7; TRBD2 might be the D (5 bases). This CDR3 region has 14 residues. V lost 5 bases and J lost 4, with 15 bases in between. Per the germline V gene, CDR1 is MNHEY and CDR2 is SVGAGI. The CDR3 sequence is CASSIGPSRYEQYF. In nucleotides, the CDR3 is TGTGCCAGCAGTATCGGGCCTAGCAGGTACGAGCAGTACTTC.